This TCR beta chain was retrieved from a study of T cells in Graves' hyperthyroidism and ophthalmopathy. Patients were excluded because of uncontrolled infection, other autoimmune disease, pregnancy or lactation. Diagnosing involved the use of clinical symptoms, serum thyroxine and TRAb, thyroid ultrasound and orbital computed tomography. Concerning this clonotype: Its antigen is not known.

Study-wide results and limits: The model predicted ophthalmopathy a median roughly six months before onset.

Looked up from germline, CDR1 is MNHEY and CDR2 is SMNVEV (reference sequence). V shed 5 bases and J shed 0 bases, with 20 bases lying between them. The CDR3 consists of 18 residues. Amplified TCR beta CDR3 regions came from RNA transcripts. When the TCR CDR3 underwent first-round RT-PCR, the HTBI primer set was used. TCRdb passed the multiplex PCR reads through MiXCR, listing each CDR3 protein once. The sample carries 500,000 to 600,000 distinct CDR3 sequences, approximately 44% recorded once. This clonotype was obtained from an adult woman with Graves' disease, either hyperthyroidism or ophthalmopathy (not recorded which). The chain employs TRBV27 and TRBJ2-4; D might be TRBD2 (6 bases). The sequencing input was peripheral blood or thyroid tissue (not recorded which). The CDR3 sequence: CASSPGLFGGAAKNIQYF. The CDR3 region has the DNA TGTGCCAGCAGTCCAGGGTTGTTCGGGGGTGCAGCCAAAAACATTCAGTACTTC.